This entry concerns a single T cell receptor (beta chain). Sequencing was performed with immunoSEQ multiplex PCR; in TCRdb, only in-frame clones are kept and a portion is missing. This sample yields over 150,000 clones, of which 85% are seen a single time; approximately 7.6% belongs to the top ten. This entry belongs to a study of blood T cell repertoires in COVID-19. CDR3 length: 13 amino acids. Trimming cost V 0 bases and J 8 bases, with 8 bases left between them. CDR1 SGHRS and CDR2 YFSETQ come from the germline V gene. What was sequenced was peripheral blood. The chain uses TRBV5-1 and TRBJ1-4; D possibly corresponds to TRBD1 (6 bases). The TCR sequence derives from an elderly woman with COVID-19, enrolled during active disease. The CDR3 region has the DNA TGCGCCAGCAGCTTGGAGGGGGTGGAAAAACTGTTTTTT. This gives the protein CASSLEGVEKLFF.